The clone carrying this T cell receptor beta chain was seen a handful of times. The sample is drawn from a study of regulatory T cells in long-lasting Graves disease. Regarding time point: newly diagnosed GD, antithyroid drugs for less than 3 months. Researchers made the TCR library from RNA that was extracted from PBMCs. In building TCR beta libraries, iRepertoire HTBI primers were used together with Arm-PCR of CDR3 regions. TCRdb re-called the multiplex PCR reads through MiXCR, storing one row per CDR3 protein. The sample records roughly 420,000 distinct CDR3 sequences, 12% to 15% being singletons. These data were also filed under a second study, of T cells in Graves' hyperthyroidism and ophthalmopathy. From that study: Researchers ran a first-round RT-PCR on the TCR CDR3 using the HTBI primer set.

This sequence was found in a woman between 50 and 59 years old with Graves disease. This sample comprised peripheral blood mononuclear cells (PBMCs), obtained at new diagnosis, from a patient treated with antithyroid drugs.

The CDR3 region has the DNA TGCAGTGCGCTAGCCGGGACAGGCTGGCGAGAAGCGCCCACCTACGAGCAGTACTTC. Amino acid sequence: CSALAGTGWREAPTYEQYF. The V gene is TRBV20-1, the J gene TRBJ2-7, with TRBD1 matching 8 bases. Trimming cost V 6 bases and J 2 bases; bases outside gene matches: 24. CDR3 length: 19 amino acids. Germline V gives CDR1 DFQATT, CDR2 SNEGSKA (reference sequence).